This is a list of T cell receptor beta chains from one sample in a study of T cells in Graves' hyperthyroidism and ophthalmopathy. TCRdb re-called the multiplex PCR reads with MiXCR, one entry per CDR3 protein. This sample yields around 250,000 distinct CDR3 sequences, of which approximately 25% are seen a single time; approximately 35% belongs to the top ten. Sequencing was carried out using blood. Source of these receptors: a woman between 40 and 50 years old with Graves' ophthalmopathy. The CDR3 runs from the conserved cysteine through the conserved F or W. A D gene is named only where the DNA matches it firmly. Not every row has a clone size; where given, it reads once, few, many or a size class.

clone size: many; D gene: TRBD1; V gene: TRBV19; J gene: TRBJ2-2; CDR3 protein: CASSAPDRGPTGELFF; CDR3 DNA: TGTGCCAGTAGTGCCCCGGACAGGGGACCCACCGGGGAGCTGTTTTTT
clone size: -; D gene: TRBD2; V gene: TRBV28; J gene: TRBJ2-5; CDR3 protein: CASSQTSGKIETQYF; CDR3 DNA: TGTGCCAGCAGTCAGACTAGCGGGAAAATAGAGACCCAGTACTTC
clone size: many; D gene: TRBD1; V gene: TRBV6-1; J gene: TRBJ1-6; CDR3 protein: CASKDPGQGYSPLHF; CDR3 DNA: TGTGCCAGCAAAGACCCGGGACAGGGGTATTCACCCCTCCACTTT
clone size: many; D gene: TRBD1; V gene: TRBV29-1; J gene: TRBJ2-5; CDR3 protein: CSVGDRVAETQYF; CDR3 DNA: TGCAGCGTTGGGGACAGGGTTGCAGAGACCCAGTACTTC
clone size: many; D gene: -; V gene: TRBV27; J gene: TRBJ2-7; CDR3 protein: CASNTRAGPYEQYF; CDR3 DNA: TGTGCCAGCAATACCCGGGCGGGCCCCTACGAGCAGTACTTC
clone size: many; D gene: -; V gene: TRBV3-1; J gene: TRBJ1-1; CDR3 protein: CASSQATGMNTEAFF; CDR3 DNA: TGTGCCAGCAGCCAAGCTACAGGGATGAACACTGAAGCTTTCTTT
clone size: -; D gene: -; V gene: TRBV11-2; J gene: TRBJ1-2; CDR3 protein: CASSLDVAGALDYGYTF; CDR3 DNA: TGTGCCAGCAGCTTAGATGTCGCAGGGGCGCTGGACTATGGCTACACCTTC
clone size: many; D gene: -; V gene: TRBV6-5; J gene: TRBJ1-2; CDR3 protein: CASSYSIRQTEGYTF; CDR3 DNA: TGTGCCAGCAGTTACTCTATTCGACAGACGGAGGGCTACACCTTC
clone size: many; D gene: -; V gene: TRBV7-9; J gene: TRBJ2-2; CDR3 protein: CASSSGTSNTGELFF; CDR3 DNA: TGTGCCAGCAGCTCCGGGACATCGAACACCGGGGAGCTGTTTTTT
clone size: many; D gene: -; V gene: TRBV5-1; J gene: TRBJ2-2; CDR3 protein: CASSLARAAGELFF; CDR3 DNA: TGCGCCAGCAGCTTGGCCAGGGCGGCCGGGGAGCTGTTTTTT
clone size: many; D gene: -; V gene: TRBV6-5; J gene: TRBJ2-5; CDR3 protein: CASKLGGGIKETQYF; CDR3 DNA: TGTGCCAGCAAGTTGGGTGGGGGGATTAAAGAGACCCAGTACTTC